This is a list of T cell receptor beta chains from one sample in a study of cytomegalovirus exposure and HLA in healthy donors. Profiled with immunoSEQ multiplex PCR; TCRdb holds only in-frame clones, not every one. The sample has some 150,000 clones; about three fifths are singletons. The sample consisted of PBMCs. Source of these receptors: a woman younger than 45 in good health and CMV-seropositive. The CDR3 runs from the conserved cysteine through the conserved F or W. A D gene is named only where the DNA matches it firmly. The listing skips clone size in some rows; elsewhere it reads once, few, many or a size class.

TRBJ1-3	.	.	TRBV4-2	TGTGCCAGCAGCCAAGACAGTTGGAGATCCTCTGGAAACACCATATATTTT	CASSQDSWRSSGNTIYF
TRBJ1-6	.	.	TRBV29-1	TGCAGCGTCCGACAGGAGAGCTCCTATAATTCACCCCTCCACTTT	CSVRQESSYNSPLHF
TRBJ2-5	.	.	TRBV28	TGTGCCAGCAGGTTACGGTGGGCGGGGGAGACCCAGTACTTC	CASRLRWAGETQYF
TRBJ2-1	.	.	TRBV27	TGTGCCAGCAGTTCCCCCGCGGTCTCCTACAATGAGCAGTTCTTC	CASSSPAVSYNEQFF
TRBJ1-5	.	few	TRBV5-4	TGTGCCAGCAGCTTCGAGGGAAATCAGCCCCAGCATTTT	CASSFEGNQPQHF
TRBJ2-7	.	few	TRBV5-8	TGTGCCAGCGATTTCAGGGGCCGTAACTACGAGCAGTACTTC	CASDFRGRNYEQYF
TRBJ2-3	TRBD2	.	TRBV2	TGTGCCAGCAGCCTTAGCGGGGGGCATGCAGATACGCAGTATTTT	CASSLSGGHADTQYF
TRBJ2-5	TRBD2	few	TRBV5-1	TGCGCCAGCAGCTTGGGTAGCGGGGTAGGAGAGACCCAGTACTTC	CASSLGSGVGETQYF
TRBJ2-1	.	.	TRBV6-6	TGTGCCAGCTCGGATGGGTCTATTCTAGGCAATGAGCAGTTCTTC	CASSDGSILGNEQFF
TRBJ2-4	.	.	TRBV2	TGTGCCAGCACGGCCAAAAACATTCAGTACTTC	CASTAKNIQYF
TRBJ1-2	.	.	TRBV7-2	TGTGCCAGCAGCTCCGCATGGGCCGGGGTCTATGGCTACACCTTC	CASSSAWAGVYGYTF
TRBJ2-2	.	.	TRBV19	TGTGCCAGTAGGAGACCGGAGTCCGGGGAGCTGTTTTTT	CASRRPESGELFF
TRBJ1-3	TRBD1	.	TRBV5-6	TGTGCCAGCAGAGGCTCAGGGGGCGGAAACACCATATATTTT	CASRGSGGGNTIYF
TRBJ2-1	TRBD2	.	TRBV5-4	TGTGCCAGCAGCTTGAGTGGCGGGGGGCCTGTAAATGAGCAGTTCTTC	CASSLSGGGPVNEQFF
TRBJ2-3	TRBD1	.	TRBV13	TGTGCCAGCACGGTGGGCAGGGGGCATGCAGATACGCAGTATTTT	CASTVGRGHADTQYF
TRBJ2-7	TRBD1	.	TRBV11-1	TGTGCCAGCAGCTCGGACAGGGGGCCCTACGAGCAGTACTTC	CASSSDRGPYEQYF